Each of the 2 T cell receptor beta chains below was sequenced from the same sample in a study of radiotherapy plus CTLA-4 blockade in lung cancer. TCRdb keeps only in-frame clones here, not all; method: immunoSEQ multiplex PCR. The data hold fewer than 40,000 clones, with about four fifths observed a single time. The sequences come from peripheral blood, collected from a patient treated with radiotherapy plus ipilimumab. These TCRs come from a human donor with non-small cell lung cancer that progressed on radiotherapy plus ipilimumab.

This clone showed up just a few times. The chain couples TRBV11-2 to TRBJ1-2; D is perhaps TRBD1 (5 bases). There are 15 residues in the CDR3. The V and J ends lost 6 bases and 2 bases respectively, with 16 bases between them. Germline V lookup: CDR1 SGHAT, CDR2 FQNNGV. The CDR3 region has the DNA TGTGCCAGCAGACTCTTCGACAGTTGGAACTATGGCTACACCTTC. It translates to CASRLFDSWNYGYTF.

This chain connects TRBV5-4 to TRBJ2-5; D call uncertain. V gave up 1 base and J gave up 1 base, with 8 bases separating them. Germline-derived CDR1 and CDR2 are SGHNT and YYREEE (reference sequence). This CDR3 has 14 residues. The CDR3 DNA is TGTGCCAGCAGCTTGTTTTCTAGCCAAGAGACCCAGTACTTC. This codes for CASSLFSSQETQYF.